This entry lists 7 T cell receptor beta chains sequenced from one sample in a study of blood T cell repertoires in COVID-19. Sequenced by immunoSEQ multiplex PCR; TCRdb stores in-frame clones only, minus some. The sample has around 400,000 clones, 70% to 90% seen once. Sequencing was carried out using PBMCs or T cells enriched from blood (not recorded which). The receptors were sampled from a woman younger than 35 who had been exposed to COVID-19.

In its sample, this clone was seen a few times. The rearrangement joins TRBV28 to TRBJ2-7; 8 nucleotides match TRBD1. The CDR3 length is 16 residues. V was clipped by 5 bases and J by 2 bases; unmatched bases: 11. The V gene's germline CDR1 is MDHEN and CDR2 SYDVKM. The CDR3 bases are TGTGCCAGCAGTGGGGACAGGTGGGTCCAGGCCTACGAGCAGTACTTC. This sequence encodes CASSGDRWVQAYEQYF.

This chain connects TRBV7-9 to TRBJ2-7; a possible D gene is TRBD2 (6 bases). Germline-derived CDR1 and CDR2 are SEHNR and FQNEAQ (reference sequence). V was pared by 7 bases and J by 4 bases, with 11 bases between. This CDR3 is built from 12 residues. Here the CDR3 reads CASNSGGYEQYF. The CDR3 DNA reads as TGTGCCAGCAACTCTGGAGGGTACGAGCAGTACTTC.

V and J are TRBV7-8 and TRBJ2-6; 10 nucleotides line up with TRBD1. Losses at the gene ends were 6 bases for V and 0 bases for J; bases not matched to a gene: 11. Per germline, CDR1 SGHVS and CDR2 FQNEAQ. The CDR3 has 19 residues. The CDR3 region has the DNA TGTGCCAGCAGTCCAAGGAGGGACAGGGGATTCTCTGGGGCCAACGTCCTGACTTTC. Protein product: CASSPRRDRGFSGANVLTF. Supplemented by reference TRBV7-8 and TRBJ2-6, the full variable domain reads GAGVSQSPRYKVAKRGQDVALRCDPISGHVSLFWYQQALGQGPEFLTYFQNEAQLDKSGLPSDRFFAERPEGSVSTLKIQRTQQEDSAVYLCASSPRRDRGFSGANVLTFGAGSRLTVL.

The chain employs TRBV18 and TRBJ1-2; 7 nucleotides line up with TRBD1. CDR1 and CDR2 from the germline V gene are KGHSH and LQKENI. CDR3 length: 15 amino acids. The V and J ends lost 3 bases and 5 bases, in that order; junction bases with no gene match: 9. Written as DNA, the CDR3 is TGTGCCAGCTCACCTCAAACAGGGGAGGAGTATGGCTACACCTTC. Amino acid sequence: CASSPQTGEEYGYTF. Combining the CDR3 with reference TRBV18 and TRBJ1-2 gives the whole variable domain NAGVMQNPRHLVRRRGQEARLRCSPMKGHSHVYWYRQLPEEGLKFMVYLQKENIIDESGMPKERFSAEFPKEGPSILRIQQVVRGDSAAYFCASSPQTGEEYGYTFGSGTRLTVV.

The chain joins TRBV27 to TRBJ1-6; 8 bases fit TRBD1. The CDR3 covers 15 residues. The V segment lost 6 bases and the J segment 6 bases; nucleotides outside the gene matches: 7. CDR1 and CDR2 (germline): MNHEY, SMNVEV (reference sequence). This CDR3 is CASRPTGQGNSPLHF. In nucleotides, the CDR3 is TGTGCCAGCAGACCCACTGGACAGGGTAATTCACCCCTCCACTTT.

A single count supports this clone. J is TRBJ2-3 and V is TRBV15; possibly TRBD2 for D (6 bases). This CDR3 region has 15 residues. CDR1 and CDR2 (germline): LNHNV, YYDKDF (reference sequence). The V gene lost 0 bases and the J gene lost 2 bases, with 9 bases spanning the gap. This CDR3 reads CATSRDLADTDTQYF. The CDR3 coding sequence is TGTGCCACCAGCAGAGATTTAGCGGACACAGATACGCAGTATTTT.

The chain is built from TRBV18 and TRBJ2-7, with 10 bases aligning to TRBD1. J was trimmed by 3 bases and V by 5 bases; bases with no gene match: 4. Per the germline V gene, CDR1 is KGHSH and CDR2 is LQKENI. This CDR3 has 14 amino acids. The CDR3: CASSSGQGNYEQYF. The CDR3 nucleotides read TGTGCCAGCTCATCGGGACAGGGGAACTACGAGCAGTACTTC.